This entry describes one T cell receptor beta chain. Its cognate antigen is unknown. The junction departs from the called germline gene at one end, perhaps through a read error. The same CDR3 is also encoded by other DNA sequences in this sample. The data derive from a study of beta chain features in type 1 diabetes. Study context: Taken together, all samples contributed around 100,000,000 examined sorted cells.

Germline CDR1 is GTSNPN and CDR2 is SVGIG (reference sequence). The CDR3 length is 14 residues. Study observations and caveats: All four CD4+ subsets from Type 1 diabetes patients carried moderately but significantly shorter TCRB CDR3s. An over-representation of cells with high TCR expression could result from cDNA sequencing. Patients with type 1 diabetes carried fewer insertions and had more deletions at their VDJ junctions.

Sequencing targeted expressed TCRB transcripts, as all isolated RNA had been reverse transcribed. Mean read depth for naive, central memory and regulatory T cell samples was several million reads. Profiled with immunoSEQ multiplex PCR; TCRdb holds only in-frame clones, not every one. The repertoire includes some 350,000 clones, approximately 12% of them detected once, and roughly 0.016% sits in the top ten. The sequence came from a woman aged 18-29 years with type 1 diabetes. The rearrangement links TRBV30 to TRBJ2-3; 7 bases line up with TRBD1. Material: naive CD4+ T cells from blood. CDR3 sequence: CASTGRGGTDTQYF. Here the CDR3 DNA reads TGCGCTTCGACAGGGAGAGGGGGCACAGATACGCAGTATTTT. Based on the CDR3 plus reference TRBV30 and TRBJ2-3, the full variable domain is SQTIHQWPATLVQPVGSPLSLECTVEGTSNPNLYWYRQAAGRGLQLLFYSVGIGQISSEVPQNLSASRPQDRQFILSSKKLLLSDSGFYLCASTGRGGTDTQYFGPGTRLTVL.